These 16 T cell receptor beta chains were sequenced from one sample in a study of regulatory T cells in long-lasting Graves disease. Time point: newly diagnosed GD, antithyroid drugs for less than 3 months. Scientists built the TCR library using RNA that was extracted from PBMCs. Relying on iRepertoire HTBI primers and Arm-PCR of CDR3 regions, the team built TCR beta libraries. TCRdb processed the multiplex PCR reads anew with MiXCR; each CDR3 protein has one entry. This sample has 350,000 to 450,000 distinct CDR3 sequences; 15% occur once, and the top ten carry over 15%. This same sample was also part of a study on T cells in Graves' hyperthyroidism and ophthalmopathy.

This specimen consisted of peripheral blood mononuclear cells (PBMCs), obtained at new diagnosis, from a patient treated with antithyroid drugs. These receptors were collected from a woman aged 25 to 39 with Graves disease.

Ten or more counts support this clonotype. The rearrangement joins TRBV15 to TRBJ2-5; the D gene is possibly TRBD2 (5 bases). Germline V gives CDR1 LNHNV, CDR2 YYDKDF (reference sequence). The CDR3 covers 13 residues. Trimming stripped 8 bases from V and 5 bases from J, with 15 bases between. The CDR3 bases are TGTGCCACCGGACGAGGGTTCGGGGAGACCCAGTACTTC. This translates into CATGRGFGETQYF.

This clonotype was found many times. The genes are TRBV5-1 and TRBJ2-7; D tentatively fits TRBD1 or TRBD2 (6 bases each). The germline CDR1 and CDR2 sequences are SGHRS and YFSETQ. V shed 5 bases and J shed 3 bases, with 15 bases lying between them. This CDR3 spans 14 amino acids. The CDR3: CASRGAVGGYEQYF. The DNA of the CDR3 is TGCGCCAGCAGGGGGGCAGTGGGGGGCTACGAGCAGTACTTC.

The chain employs TRBV2 and TRBJ2-2; 7 nucleotides match TRBD2. CDR1 SNHLY and CDR2 FYNNEI come from the germline V gene. The CDR3 is made up of 13 amino acids. J gave up 5 bases and V 8 bases, and 5 bases lay outside the gene matches. This CDR3 is CASGRESTGELFF. The CDR3 DNA follows: TGTGCCAGCGGGCGGGAGTCGACCGGGGAGCTGTTTTTT.

This clonotype was counted many times. The chain has TRBV30 and TRBJ1-2, with 7 bases matching TRBD1. J was trimmed by 0 bases and V by 4 bases; bases with no gene match: 8. Germline V gives CDR1 GTSNPN, CDR2 SVGIG (reference sequence). This CDR3 region has 15 residues. CDR3 in amino acids: CAWTRTGFSNYGYTF. The CDR3 DNA follows: TGTGCCTGGACCCGGACAGGATTTTCTAACTATGGCTACACCTTC.

This clonotype was observed many times. J is TRBJ2-2 and V is TRBV28; maybe TRBD1 (5 bases). CDR1 and CDR2 from the germline V gene are MDHEN and SYDVKM. V lost 5 bases, J lost 6 bases, and 16 bases lay in between. CDR3 length: 15 amino acids. CDR3 nucleotide sequence: TGTGCCAGCAGTCCGTGGCAGGGTGTCTCCGGGGAGCTGTTTTTT. Translation gives CASSPWQGVSGELFF.

Many counts were recorded for this clonotype. This chain links TRBV11-2 with TRBJ1-1; possibly TRBD1 for D (6 bases). CDR1 is SGHAT and CDR2 is FQNNGV in the germline V gene. This CDR3 spans 16 amino acids. Between the trimmed V and J ends, which lost 1 base and 1 base, there was a span of 13 bases. CDR3 region: CASSLGADRRNTEAFF. The DNA for the CDR3 is TGTGCCAGCAGCTTAGGTGCAGACAGGAGGAACACTGAAGCTTTCTTT.

The genes are TRBV20-1 and TRBJ2-7; 7 nucleotides line up with TRBD2. With V trimmed by 7 bases and J by 2 bases, 5 bases remained unmatched. This CDR3 is 12 amino acids long. The germline V gene has CDR1 DFQATT and CDR2 SNEGSKA (reference sequence). The CDR3 DNA follows: TGCAGTGTGCACCGGGAGGCCTACGAGCAGTACTTC. This codes for CSVHREAYEQYF.

In the case of this clonotype: A much more abundant neighbour one base away suggests this may be a read error. The V call is TRBV5-1, the J call TRBJ2-5; no definite D call. Germline CDR1 and CDR2: SGHRS and YFSETQ. Deletions cut 0 bases from V and 11 bases from J, with 20 bases between. This CDR3 is 15 amino acids long. The CDR3 sequence is CASSLGKASIDEQYF. The DNA for the CDR3 is TGCGCCAGCAGCTTGGGTAAGGCTAGTATTGATGAGCAGTACTTC.

The chain couples TRBV10-3 to TRBJ1-1; possibly TRBD1 for D (6 bases). Germline assignment: CDR1 ENHRY and CDR2 SYGVKD. The CDR3 length is 11 residues. Trimming pared 9 bases from V and 7 bases from J, leaving 12 bases between. This chain's CDR3 is CAMGTRFEAFF. DNA of the CDR3: TGTGCCATGGGGACAAGATTTGAAGCTTTCTTT.

This clonotype has ten or more counts. V and J are TRBV7-3 and TRBJ2-3, with TRBD2 matching over 8 bases. V lost 2 bases and J lost 4; bases outside the gene matches: 5. Looked up from germline, CDR1 is SGHTA and CDR2 is FQGTGA. The CDR3 sequence is 15 residues long. The CDR3 region has the DNA TGTGCCAGCAGCTTAGGCGGGAGGATTGCAGATACGCAGTATTTT. Amino acid sequence: CASSLGGRIADTQYF.

The chain carries TRBV20-1 and TRBJ1-2; 7 bases are shared with TRBD1. J was trimmed by 2 bases and V by 6 bases; bases with no gene match: 6. Germline CDR1 is DFQATT and CDR2 is SNEGSKA (reference sequence). The CDR3 spans 13 residues. The CDR3 is CSATRGFNYGYTF. In DNA, the CDR3 is TGCAGTGCGACCAGGGGGTTCAACTATGGCTACACCTTC.

This clonotype was seen a few times. The junction departs from germline at one end; a sequencing error may be responsible. The chain joins TRBV20-1 to TRBJ2-7, with 13 bases aligning to TRBD2. Germline CDR1 DFQATT, CDR2 SNEGSKA (reference sequence). CDR3 length: 15 amino acids. In DNA, the CDR3 is TGCAGTGCTCCAAGGACTAGCGGGGGCTCCTACGGGCAGTACTTC. Translating it yields CSAPRTSGGSYGQYF.

This clonotype has a count of ten or more. The gene calls are TRBV18 and TRBJ2-3; 13 positions match TRBD2. The CDR3 extends over 18 amino acids. Looked up from germline, CDR1 is KGHSH and CDR2 is LQKENI. V trimming: 3 bases; J trimming: 4 bases; junction bases outside the gene matches: 10. CDR3 coding DNA: TGTGCCAGCTCACCTCAATATGGACTAGCGGGAGCGGCAGATACGCAGTATTTT. This translates into CASSPQYGLAGAADTQYF.

The chain employs TRBV19 and TRBJ2-1; 10 bases are shared with TRBD2. The CDR3 loop spans 16 amino acids. The ends lost 3 bases at V and 2 bases at J; junction bases unmatched: 4. Germline V CDR1 and CDR2: LNHDA, SQIVND (reference sequence). This CDR3 is CASSMALAGAYNEQFF. The CDR3 DNA reads TGTGCCAGTAGTATGGCTCTAGCGGGAGCCTACAATGAGCAGTTCTTC.

This clonotype was detected many times. The J gene is TRBJ1-1, the V gene TRBV3-1; D not certain. Germline-derived CDR1 and CDR2 are LGHDT and YNNKEL (reference sequence). V lost 0 bases, J lost 2 bases, and 10 bases lay in between. The CDR3 is made up of 15 amino acids. CDR3 DNA sequence: TGTGCCAGCAGCCAAGAGGGGATTACCAACACTGAAGCTTTCTTT. Amino acid sequence: CASSQEGITNTEAFF.

This clonotype was seen many times. The CDR3 coding sequence is TGTGCCAGCTCACCCCGCCTAGCGGGAGAGGCCGGGGAGCTGTTTTTT. Translating it yields CASSPRLAGEAGELFF. V gene TRBV18 combines with J gene TRBJ2-2; 10 nucleotides line up with TRBD2. This CDR3 has 16 residues. The germline V gene has CDR1 KGHSH and CDR2 LQKENI. Unmatched junction bases numbered 7, after V lost 3 bases and J lost 6 bases.